These 23 T cell receptor beta chains were all obtained from the same sample, sequenced in a study of spatial heterogeneity in lung cancer. MiXCR was run by TCRdb on the 5' RACE reads, yielding one entry per CDR3 protein. The table lists about 15,000 distinct CDR3 sequences, 10% of them singletons, with 25% to 35% in the top ten. The time point was: sample taken at primary tumor resection. Whole RNA from tumor, nontumor lung or frozen PBMC was sequenced unsorted. The sequencing here drew on PBMCs, taken at surgery. These receptors came from a male donor with early-stage non-small cell lung cancer.

Many counts were recorded for this clonotype. This chain connects TRBV29-1 to TRBJ1-5, with TRBD1 matching over 10 bases. Trimming cost V 5 bases and J 1 base; bases outside gene matches: 5. CDR3 length equals 15 residues. The germline V gene has CDR1 SQVTM and CDR2 ANQGSEA. CDR3 bases: TGCAGCGTTCTGACAGGGGGCGGGAGCAATCAGCCCCAGCATTTT. It encodes CSVLTGGGSNQPQHF.

This clonotype has at least ten counts. The chain uses TRBV5-1 and TRBJ2-7; D gene unclear. The V end lost 0 bases, the J end lost 1 base, and 8 bases lay between the germline ends. The germline CDR1 and CDR2 sequences are SGHRS and YFSETQ. This CDR3 has 14 residues. Written as DNA, the CDR3 is TGCGCCAGCAGCTTGGACTTACAGTCCTACGAGCAGTACTTC. It translates to CASSLDLQSYEQYF. Complete variable domain (other parts from reference TRBV5-1 and TRBJ2-7): KAGVTQTPRYLIKTRGQQVTLSCSPISGHRSVSWYQQTPGQGLQFLFEYFSETQRNKGNFPGRFSGRQFSNSRSEMNVSTLELGDSALYLCASSLDLQSYEQYFGPGTRLTVT.

This clonotype has at least ten counts. This chain links TRBV4-2 with TRBJ2-3; D might be TRBD1 (5 bases). The V gene lost 1 base and the J gene lost 6 bases, with 17 bases spanning the gap. The germline gives CDR1 LGHNA, CDR2 YNFKEQ. The CDR3 consists of 16 residues. CDR3 sequence reads: CASSQVARQKGDTQYF. Written as DNA, the CDR3 is TGTGCCAGCAGCCAAGTTGCGCGTCAGAAGGGGGATACGCAGTATTTT.

The chain couples TRBV6-5 to TRBJ2-5; perhaps D is TRBD1 or TRBD2 (5 bases each). Germline CDR1 MNHEY, CDR2 SVGAGI. The CDR3 is 15 amino acids. V was clipped by 6 bases and J by 4 bases, with 18 bases between them. The CDR3 nucleotides read TGTGCCAGCAGCACGACACCGGGACCTTTAGAGACCCAGTACTTC. Its protein is CASSTTPGPLETQYF.

This clonotype turned up a few times. Since a much larger clone is just one base distant, this may be a read error. The rearrangement uses TRBV6-2 or TRBV6-3 and TRBJ2-3; D gene unclear. The V end was cut by 6 bases, the J end by 7 bases, with 20 bases between. The CDR3 loop spans 15 amino acids. Germline CDR1 and CDR2: MNHEY and SVGEGT. The CDR3 here is CASSTVDKAPNTQYF. In DNA form, the CDR3 reads TGTGCCAGCAGCACCGTCGACAAGGCGCCAAATACGCAGTATTTT.

This clonotype was seen many times. The chain couples TRBV6-5 to TRBJ2-5; 9 bases agree with TRBD1. The CDR3 has 12 amino acids. The J segment lost 10 bases and the V segment lost 4 bases, leaving 4 bases of the junction unmatched. From germline, CDR1 is MNHEY and CDR2 SVGAGI. CDR3 region: CASSSGQGIQYF. As DNA, the CDR3 is TGTGCCAGCAGTTCTGGACAGGGGATCCAGTACTTC.

This clonotype is medium-sized (0.01 to 0.1%) in the sample. The chain recombines TRBV3-1 with TRBJ2-5; D ambiguous. V gave up 4 bases and J gave up 1 base, with 16 bases separating them. Germline values: CDR1 LGHDT, CDR2 YNNKEL (reference sequence). The CDR3 is 16 residues long. CDR3 loop: CASSPDTGTRQETQYF. In DNA, the CDR3 is TGTGCCAGCAGCCCAGACACCGGAACCCGCCAAGAGACCCAGTACTTC.

The chain uses TRBV4-1 and TRBJ2-5; 9 nucleotides line up with TRBD2. Germline values: CDR1 MGHRA, CDR2 YSYEKL. J lost 9 bases, V lost 2 bases, and 16 bases had no gene match. The CDR3 contains 17 residues. The CDR3 spells CASSQPVTSGLKRAQYF. CDR3 sequence (DNA): TGCGCCAGCAGCCAACCCGTGACTAGCGGTCTCAAGAGGGCCCAGTACTTC.

Ten or more counts support this clonotype. The chain joins TRBV27 to TRBJ2-3, with 9 positions matching TRBD2. Germline V gives CDR1 MNHEY, CDR2 SMNVEV (reference sequence). Trimming took 6 bases from V and 8 from J; bases not matched to a gene: 3. This CDR3 comprises 12 residues. The CDR3 here is CASSRSGSTQYF. CDR3 nucleotides: TGTGCCAGCAGCCGTAGCGGGAGTACGCAGTATTTT.

This clonotype occurred many times. The chain is built from TRBV18 and TRBJ1-5; D is unresolved. Germline assignment: CDR1 KGHSH and CDR2 LQKENI. V was shortened by 3 bases and J by 3 bases, with 9 bases between the two germline ends. The CDR3 sequence is 14 residues long. CDR3 sequence reads: CASSPDRANQPQHF. The CDR3 nucleotides are TGTGCCAGCTCACCGGACCGCGCCAATCAGCCCCAGCATTTT.

In this sample, this clonotype turned up many times. The chain combines TRBV7-9 with TRBJ2-1; D remains ambiguous. The V gene's germline CDR1 is SEHNR and CDR2 FQNEAQ (reference sequence). Trimming took 5 bases from V and 0 from J, leaving 14 bases between them. The CDR3 is made up of 16 amino acids. The CDR3: CASSHSLDSSYNEQFF. The CDR3 bases are TGTGCCAGCAGCCACTCCTTGGATAGCTCCTACAATGAGCAGTTCTTC.

This clonotype was observed many times. This chain joins TRBV9 and TRBJ2-7, with 7 bases that match TRBD2. This CDR3 comprises 14 residues. CDR1 SGDLS and CDR2 YYNGEE come from the germline V gene. V gave up 4 bases and J gave up 2 bases; unmatched junction bases: 6. The CDR3 region has the DNA TGTGCCAGCAGCCCCGGACTAGATACCTACGAGCAGTACTTC. This sequence encodes CASSPGLDTYEQYF.

The table lists this clonotype with many counts. V and J are TRBV24-1 and TRBJ2-2; D call uncertain. There are 17 residues in the CDR3. The germline V gene encodes CDR1 KGHDR and CDR2 SFDVKD. V was trimmed by 1 base and J by 0 bases, leaving 11 bases between them. The CDR3 nucleotides read TGTGCCACCAGTGATTTAGGCGGTCCTCCGAACACCGGGGAGCTGTTTTTT. Translation: CATSDLGGPPNTGELFF.

This clonotype was seen repeatedly, ten times or more. The chain carries TRBV29-1 and TRBJ1-4; D is possibly TRBD1 (6 bases). V lost 0 bases, J lost 6 bases, and 11 bases lay in between. The CDR3 sequence is 14 residues long. Germline V gene sequence: CDR1 SQVTM, CDR2 ANQGSEA. CDR3 region: CSVEEGAGDEKLFF. For the CDR3, the DNA is TGCAGCGTTGAAGAGGGGGCAGGGGATGAAAAACTGTTTTTT. The full variable domain, in which reference TRBV29-1 and TRBJ1-4 provide the parts outside the CDR3, is SAVISQKPSRDICQRGTSLTIQCQVDSQVTMMFWYRQQPGQSLTLIATANQGSEATYESGFVIDKFPISRPNLTFSTLTVSNMSPEDSSIYLCSVEEGAGDEKLFFGSGTQLSVL.

In its sample, this clonotype ranks as medium-sized. V and J are TRBV7-9 and TRBJ2-5, with unresolved D. Germline CDR1 and CDR2: SEHNR and FQNEAQ (reference sequence). The CDR3 consists of 13 residues. V was clipped by 2 bases and J by 5 bases, with 9 bases between them. The CDR3 DNA follows: TGTGCCAGCAGCTTACAGGTCGTGGAGACCCAGTACTTC. Protein product: CASSLQVVETQYF.

The chain joins TRBV7-9 to TRBJ1-3; no definite D call. V was clipped by 9 bases and J by 3 bases, with 21 bases between them. This CDR3 has 16 residues. Germline lookup yields CDR1 SEHNR and CDR2 FQNEAQ (reference sequence). CDR3 region: CARRELGSPGGNTIYF. Here the CDR3 DNA reads TGTGCCAGAAGAGAACTCGGGTCCCCCGGTGGAAACACCATATATTTT.

This clonotype was counted at least ten times. V gene TRBV11-3 combines with J gene TRBJ2-2; TRBD2 is a possible D gene (6 bases). CDR1 and CDR2 (germline): SGHNT, YENEEA. Trimming left V 1 base short and J 1 base short, with 7 bases between. The CDR3 spans 15 residues. In nucleotides, the CDR3 is TGTGCCAGCAGCTTAGGGGGGGAGAACACCGGGGAGCTGTTTTTT. Protein sequence: CASSLGGENTGELFF.

Within the sample, this clonotype is medium-sized. The chain is built from TRBV6-1 and TRBJ1-2, with 9 bases lining up with TRBD1. V trimming: 6 bases; J trimming: 5 bases; junction bases outside the gene matches: 1. Per the germline V gene, CDR1 is MNHNS and CDR2 is SASEGT. The CDR3 contains 12 residues. This CDR3 is CASRGTGYGYTF. CDR3 DNA sequence: TGTGCCAGCAGGGGGACAGGGTATGGCTACACCTTC.

This clonotype was seen at least ten times. The V gene is TRBV9, the J gene TRBJ2-3; 7 bases are a match to TRBD2. The CDR3 contains 14 residues. Losses at the gene ends were 0 bases for V and 6 bases for J; bases not matched to a gene: 4. The germline CDR1 and CDR2 sequences are SGDLS and YYNGEE. CDR3 bases: TGTGCCAGCAGCGTAGCAGGGAGGGCGGATACGCAGTATTTT. Its protein product is CASSVAGRADTQYF. Full variable domain (missing parts from reference TRBV9 and TRBJ2-3): DSGVTQTPKHLITATGQRVTLRCSPRSGDLSVYWYQQSLDQGLQFLIQYYNGEERAKGNILERFSAQQFPDLHSELNLSSLELGDSALYFCASSVAGRADTQYFGPGTRLTVL.

In its sample, this clonotype was seen a few times. The CDR3 DNA sequence: TGTGCCTGGAGGCGTGGGGGACCCCAAGAGACCCAGTACTTC. It translates to CAWRRGGPQETQYF. The rearrangement uses TRBV30 and TRBJ2-5; either TRBD1 or TRBD2 may fit D (5 bases each). Per germline, CDR1 GTSNPN and CDR2 SVGIG (reference sequence). The CDR3 has 14 amino acids. Trimming pared 3 bases from V and 1 base from J, leaving 12 bases between. Combining the CDR3 with reference TRBV30 and TRBJ2-5 gives the whole variable domain SQTIHQWPATLVQPVGSPLSLECTVEGTSNPNLYWYRQAAGRGLQLLFYSVGIGQISSEVPQNLSASRPQDRQFILSSKKLLLSDSGFYLCAWRRGGPQETQYFGPGTRLLVL.

This clonotype was recorded at least ten times. This chain joins TRBV13 and TRBJ2-3, with D uncertain. V shed 10 bases and J shed 2 bases, with 13 bases lying between them. Germline CDR1 reads PRHDT; CDR2 reads FYEKMQ (reference sequence). The CDR3 is 13 residues long. In nucleotides, the CDR3 is TGTGCCACCAGGCGAGGCCTCACAGATACGCAGTATTTT. It is translated as CATRRGLTDTQYF.

In its sample, this clonotype was seen many times. The chain joins TRBV19 to TRBJ1-2, with D maybe TRBD1 (5 bases). V dropped 6 bases and J dropped 0 bases, with 8 bases sitting between them. Germline-derived CDR1 and CDR2 are LNHDA and SQIVND (reference sequence). This CDR3 region has 13 residues. The CDR3 coding sequence is TGTGCCAGTAGCGGGACGACTAACTATGGCTACACCTTC. This gives the protein CASSGTTNYGYTF. The full variable domain, in which reference TRBV19 and TRBJ1-2 provide the parts outside the CDR3, is DGGITQSPKYLFRKEGQNVTLSCEQNLNHDAMYWYRQDPGQGLRLIYYSQIVNDFQKGDIAEGYSVSREKKESFPLTVTSAQKNPTAFYLCASSGTTNYGYTFGSGTRLTVV.

This clonotype came up many times. The chain employs TRBV27 and TRBJ2-5; a weak D match, TRBD1 (8 bases). CDR3 size: 15 residues. The V gene lost 3 bases and the J gene lost 2 bases, with 13 bases spanning the gap. CDR1 and CDR2 (germline): MNHEY, SMNVEV (reference sequence). The CDR3 is CASSFGQGGQETQYF. The CDR3 region has the DNA TGTGCCAGCAGTTTCGGACAGGGAGGGCAAGAGACCCAGTACTTC.